This T cell receptor (beta chain) appears in the sequencing data of a study of blood T cell repertoires in COVID-19. On the study more broadly: Acute and convalescent COVID-19 samples came from the United States, Italy and Spain. From T cells, B-cell-depleted T cells, or PBMCs came the material, which was cDNA or gDNA.

Per the original methods: Amplification with reference gene primers provided the estimates of nucleated cell counts. TCRdb keeps only in-frame clones here, not all; method: immunoSEQ multiplex PCR. V and J calls and clone size are those listed in that table; D and trimming were worked out from the DNA. This sample has about 290,000 clones, with just under 85% found just once. The CDR3 consists of 15 residues. Germline assignment: CDR1 MNHEY and CDR2 SVGAGI. The V gene lost 0 bases and the J gene lost 4 bases, with 12 bases spanning the gap. The receptor was derived from a woman aged 45-65 years with active or convalescent COVID-19. The sequenced sample was peripheral blood. The chain combines TRBV6-5 with TRBJ1-2; no definite D call. The CDR3 DNA follows: TGTGCCAGCAGTTACTCTGGCAGTCCTGTCTATGGCTACACCTTC. It translates to CASSYSGSPVYGYTF.